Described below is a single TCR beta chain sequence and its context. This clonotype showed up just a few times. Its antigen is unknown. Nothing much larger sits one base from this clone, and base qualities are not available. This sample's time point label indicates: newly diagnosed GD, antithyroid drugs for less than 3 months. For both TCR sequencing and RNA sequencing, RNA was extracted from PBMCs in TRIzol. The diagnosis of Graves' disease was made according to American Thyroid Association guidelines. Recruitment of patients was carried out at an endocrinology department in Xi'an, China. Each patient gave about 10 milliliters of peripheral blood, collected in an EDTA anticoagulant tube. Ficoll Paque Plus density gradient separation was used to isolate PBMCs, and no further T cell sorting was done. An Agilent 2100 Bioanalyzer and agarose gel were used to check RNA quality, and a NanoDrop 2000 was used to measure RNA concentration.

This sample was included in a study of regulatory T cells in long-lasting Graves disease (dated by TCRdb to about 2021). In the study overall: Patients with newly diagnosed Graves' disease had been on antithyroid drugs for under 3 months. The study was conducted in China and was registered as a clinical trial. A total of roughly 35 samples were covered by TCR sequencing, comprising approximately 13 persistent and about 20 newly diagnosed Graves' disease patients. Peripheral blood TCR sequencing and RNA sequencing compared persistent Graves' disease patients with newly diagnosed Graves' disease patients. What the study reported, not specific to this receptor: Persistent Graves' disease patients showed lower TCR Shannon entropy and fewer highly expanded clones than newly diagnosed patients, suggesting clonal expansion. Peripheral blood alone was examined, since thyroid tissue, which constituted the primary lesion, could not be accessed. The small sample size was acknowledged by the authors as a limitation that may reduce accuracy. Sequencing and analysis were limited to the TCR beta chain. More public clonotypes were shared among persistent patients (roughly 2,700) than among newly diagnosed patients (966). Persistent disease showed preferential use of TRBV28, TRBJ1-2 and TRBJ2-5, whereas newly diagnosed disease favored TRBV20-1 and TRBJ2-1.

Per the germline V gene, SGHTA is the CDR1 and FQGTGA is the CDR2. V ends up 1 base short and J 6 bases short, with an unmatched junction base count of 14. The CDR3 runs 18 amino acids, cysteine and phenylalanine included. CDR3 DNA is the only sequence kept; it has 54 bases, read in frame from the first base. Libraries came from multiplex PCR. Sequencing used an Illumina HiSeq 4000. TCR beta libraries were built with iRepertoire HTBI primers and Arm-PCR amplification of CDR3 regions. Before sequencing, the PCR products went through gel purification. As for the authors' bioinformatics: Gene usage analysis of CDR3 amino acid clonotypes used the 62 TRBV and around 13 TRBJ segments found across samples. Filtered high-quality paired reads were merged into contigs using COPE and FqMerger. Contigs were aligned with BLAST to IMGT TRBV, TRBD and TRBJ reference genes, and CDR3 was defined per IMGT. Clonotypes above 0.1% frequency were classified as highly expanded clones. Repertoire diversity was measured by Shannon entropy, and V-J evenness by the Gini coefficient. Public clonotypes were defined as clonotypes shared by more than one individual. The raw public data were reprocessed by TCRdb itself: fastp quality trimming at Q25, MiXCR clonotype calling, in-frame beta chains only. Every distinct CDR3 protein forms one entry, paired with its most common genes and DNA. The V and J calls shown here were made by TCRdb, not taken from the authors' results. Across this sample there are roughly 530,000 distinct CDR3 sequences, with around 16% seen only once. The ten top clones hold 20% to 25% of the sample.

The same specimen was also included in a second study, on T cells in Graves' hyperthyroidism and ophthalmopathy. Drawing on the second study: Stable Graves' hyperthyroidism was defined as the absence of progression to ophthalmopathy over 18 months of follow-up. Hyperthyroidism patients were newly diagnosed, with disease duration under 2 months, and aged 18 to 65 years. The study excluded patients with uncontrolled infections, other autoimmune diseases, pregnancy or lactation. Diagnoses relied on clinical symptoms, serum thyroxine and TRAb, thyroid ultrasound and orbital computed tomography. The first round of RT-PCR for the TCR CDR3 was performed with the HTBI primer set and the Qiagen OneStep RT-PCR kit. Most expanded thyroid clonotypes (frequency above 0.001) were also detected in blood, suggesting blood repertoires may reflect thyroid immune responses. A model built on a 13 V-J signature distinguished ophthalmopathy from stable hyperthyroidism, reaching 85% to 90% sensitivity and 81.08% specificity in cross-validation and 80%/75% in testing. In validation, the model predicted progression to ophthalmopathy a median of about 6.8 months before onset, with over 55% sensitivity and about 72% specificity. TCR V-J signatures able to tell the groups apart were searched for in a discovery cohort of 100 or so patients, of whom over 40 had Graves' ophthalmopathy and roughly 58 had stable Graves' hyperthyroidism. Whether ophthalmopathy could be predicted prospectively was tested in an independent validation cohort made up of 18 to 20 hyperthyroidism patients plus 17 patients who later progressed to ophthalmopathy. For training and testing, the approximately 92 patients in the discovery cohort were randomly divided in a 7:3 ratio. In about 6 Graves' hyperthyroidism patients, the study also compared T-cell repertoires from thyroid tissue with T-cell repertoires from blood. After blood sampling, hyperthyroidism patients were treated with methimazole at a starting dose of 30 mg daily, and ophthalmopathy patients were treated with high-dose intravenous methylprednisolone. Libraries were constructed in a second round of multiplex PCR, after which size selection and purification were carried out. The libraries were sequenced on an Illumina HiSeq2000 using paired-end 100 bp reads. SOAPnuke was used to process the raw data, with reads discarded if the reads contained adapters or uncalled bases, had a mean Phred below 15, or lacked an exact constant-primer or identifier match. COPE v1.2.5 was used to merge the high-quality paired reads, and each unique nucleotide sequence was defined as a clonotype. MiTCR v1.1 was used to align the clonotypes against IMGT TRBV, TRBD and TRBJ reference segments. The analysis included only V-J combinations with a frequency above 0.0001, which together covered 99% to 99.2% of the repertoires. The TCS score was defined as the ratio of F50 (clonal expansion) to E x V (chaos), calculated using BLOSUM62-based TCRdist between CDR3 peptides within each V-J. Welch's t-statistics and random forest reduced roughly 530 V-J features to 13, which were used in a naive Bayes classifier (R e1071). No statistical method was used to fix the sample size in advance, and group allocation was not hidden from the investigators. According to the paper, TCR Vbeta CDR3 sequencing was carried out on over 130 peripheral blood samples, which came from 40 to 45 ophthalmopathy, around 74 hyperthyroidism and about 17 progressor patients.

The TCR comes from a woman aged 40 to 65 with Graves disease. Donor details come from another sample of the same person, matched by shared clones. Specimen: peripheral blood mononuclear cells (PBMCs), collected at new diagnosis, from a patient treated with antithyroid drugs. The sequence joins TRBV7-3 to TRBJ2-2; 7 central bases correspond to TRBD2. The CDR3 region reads CASSLKSLASGAPGELFF. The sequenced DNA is TGTGCCAGCAGCTTAAAGAGTCTGGCTAGCGGCGCCCCCGGGGAGCTGTTTTTT. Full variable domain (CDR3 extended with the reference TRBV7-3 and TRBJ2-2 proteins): GAGVSQTPSNKVTEKGKYVELRCDPISGHTALYWYRQSLGQGPEFLIYFQGTGAADDSGLPNDRFFAVRPEGSVSTLKIQRTERGDSAVYLCASSLKSLASGAPGELFFGEGSRLTVL.